A single sample gave rise to the 13 T cell receptor beta chains below, sequenced in a study of blood T cell repertoires in COVID-19. Sequencing used immunoSEQ multiplex PCR; TCRdb keeps in-frame clones, though not all of them. This table holds 300,000 to 450,000 clones, over 65% found once. Sequenced material: peripheral blood. These receptors came from a human donor with acute or convalescent COVID-19. The donor label of this sample is uncertain.

V is TRBV3-1 (or the pseudogene TRBV3-2) and J is TRBJ1-3; possible D gene TRBD1, 5 bases. Trimming took 3 bases from V and 4 from J, leaving 10 bases between them. CDR1 LGHDT and CDR2 YNNKEL come from the germline V gene (reference sequence). The CDR3 length is 14 residues. The CDR3 sequence: CASSHRTIGNTIYF. CDR3 bases: TGTGCCAGCAGCCACCGGACAATAGGAAACACCATATATTTT.

The chain links TRBV5-1 to TRBJ2-7; D ambiguous. Germline V CDR1 and CDR2: SGHRS, YFSETQ. The CDR3 totals 14 residues. Trimming took 4 bases from V and 4 from J, leaving 15 bases between them. Here the CDR3 DNA reads TGCGCCAGCAGCGTCGACATGGCTCGGTACGAGCAGTACTTC. Protein: CASSVDMARYEQYF.

This sequence joins TRBV7-8 and TRBJ1-1, with D unresolved. Per the germline V gene, CDR1 is SGHVS and CDR2 is FQNEAQ. CDR3 length: 15 residues. The V end was cut by 1 base, the J end by 1 base, with 10 bases between. The CDR3 protein is CASSLEFSPNTEAFF. CDR3 nucleotide sequence: TGTGCCAGCAGCTTAGAATTTAGCCCGAACACTGAAGCTTTCTTT.

The chain combines TRBV5-1 with TRBJ1-1, with 10 bases identical to TRBD1. V was pared by 0 bases and J by 6 bases, with 5 bases of the junction left unmatched. The germline V gene has CDR1 SGHRS and CDR2 YFSETQ. The CDR3 is made up of 15 amino acids. DNA for the CDR3: TGCGCCAGCAGCTTGGCCGGGACAGGGGAGCCTGAAGCTTTCTTT. Translated, it gives CASSLAGTGEPEAFF. Full variable domain (rest looked up from reference TRBV5-1 and TRBJ1-1): KAGVTQTPRYLIKTRGQQVTLSCSPISGHRSVSWYQQTPGQGLQFLFEYFSETQRNKGNFPGRFSGRQFSNSRSEMNVSTLELGDSALYLCASSLAGTGEPEAFFGQGTRLTVV.

The chain is built from TRBV11-2 and TRBJ2-1; tentative D call: TRBD2 (5 bases). Trimming took off 3 bases at V and 2 bases at J, with 14 bases between the two ends. Germline CDR1 SGHAT, CDR2 FQNNGV. This CDR3 is built from 16 residues. CDR3 in amino acids: CASSLSEGVTYNEQFF. CDR3 coding DNA: TGTGCCAGCAGCTTGTCTGAGGGCGTTACCTACAATGAGCAGTTCTTC. The full variable domain, in which reference TRBV11-2 and TRBJ2-1 provide the parts outside the CDR3, is EAGVAQSPRYKIIEKRQSVAFWCNPISGHATLYWYQQILGQGPKLLIQFQNNGVVDDSQLPKDRFSAERLKGVDSTLKIQPAKLEDSAVYLCASSLSEGVTYNEQFFGPGTRLTVL.

The rearrangement links TRBV11-2 to TRBJ2-7; D may be TRBD2 (6 bases). The germline CDR1 and CDR2 sequences are SGHAT and FQNNGV. This CDR3 region has 14 residues. The V and J ends lost 3 bases and 3 bases respectively, with 12 bases between them. The CDR3 reads CASSFARGSYEQYF. As DNA, the CDR3 is TGTGCCAGCAGCTTCGCGCGGGGCAGCTACGAGCAGTACTTC.

The chain joins TRBV2 to TRBJ2-7; maybe TRBD1 (6 bases). Trimming shortened V by 5 bases and J by 4 bases, and 12 bases separated the two germline ends. This CDR3 is built from 13 residues. Germline V gene lookup returns CDR1 SNHLY and CDR2 FYNNEI. The CDR3 spells CASSLQGRYEQYF. The CDR3, as DNA: TGTGCCAGCAGTTTACAGGGCCGATACGAGCAGTACTTC.

CDR3 DNA: TGCGCCAGCAGCGCGTCCGGGACAGTGCAATACGAGCAGTACTTC. Translation: CASSASGTVQYEQYF. The chain carries TRBV5-1 and TRBJ2-7, with 7 bases that match TRBD1. Germline V CDR1 and CDR2: SGHRS, YFSETQ. V lost 4 bases to trimming and J lost 4 bases; unmatched junction nucleotides: 11. This CDR3 is built from 15 residues.

This chain connects TRBV2 to TRBJ1-6, with D uncertain. V was cut by 6 bases and J by 7 bases, with 7 bases left in between. This CDR3 is built from 12 residues. CDR1 and CDR2 from the germline V gene are SNHLY and FYNNEI. CDR3 amino acids: CASRVQNSPLHF. Written as DNA, the CDR3 is TGTGCCAGCAGAGTACAGAATTCACCCCTCCACTTT.

This clone was seen only a few times. V gene TRBV2 combines with J gene TRBJ2-3; TRBD2 agrees at 12 bases. Germline loops: CDR1 SNHLY, CDR2 FYNNEI. The CDR3 consists of 15 residues. The junction had 6 bases not matched to a gene; V was cut back by 6 bases and J by 5 bases. CDR3 protein: CASRRLAGVVDTQYF. Here the CDR3 DNA reads TGTGCCAGCAGGAGACTAGCGGGGGTGGTAGATACGCAGTATTTT.

The chain uses TRBV5-4 and TRBJ1-1; unclear D gene. V shed 9 bases and J shed 6 bases, with 9 bases lying between them. Germline values: CDR1 SGHNT, CDR2 YYREEE (reference sequence). This CDR3 has 10 residues. CDR3 sequence: CATIVPEAFF. CDR3 bases: TGTGCCACAATAGTACCTGAAGCTTTCTTT.

The V and J genes are TRBV11-2 and TRBJ1-1; TRBD1 aligns across 7 bases. Germline V gives CDR1 SGHAT, CDR2 FQNNGV. The CDR3 has 16 amino acids. The V and J ends lost 6 bases and 5 bases, in that order; junction bases with no gene match: 15. The CDR3 DNA follows: TGTGCCAGCAGTCGAAACAGGGGCGTCTCCGGTACTGAAGCTTTCTTT. Its protein product is CASSRNRGVSGTEAFF.

The V call is TRBV5-1, the J call TRBJ1-1; D gene uncertain. Deletions cut 0 bases from V and 5 bases from J, with 8 bases between. Germline CDR1 SGHRS, CDR2 YFSETQ. The CDR3 loop spans 13 amino acids. CDR3 sequence: CASSLEWRTEAFF. The CDR3, as DNA: TGCGCCAGCAGCTTGGAATGGAGGACTGAAGCTTTCTTT.